The table lists the clone carrying this T cell receptor (beta chain) with a few counts. Via MiXCR, TCRdb re-called the 5' RACE reads, giving one row per CDR3 protein. Of some 560,000 distinct CDR3 sequences listed, under 25% are singletons. This sample is part of a study of T cells after yellow fever vaccination. This CDR3 has 16 amino acids. The V and J ends lost 4 bases and 3 bases, in that order; junction bases with no gene match: 9. Germline CDR1 is DFQATT and CDR2 is SNEGSKA (reference sequence). The origin of this receptor is a man aged 25-45 years who received the YFV17D yellow fever vaccine. The sequences come from PBMCs, collected 15 days after the yellow fever booster vaccination. The chain uses TRBV20-1 and TRBJ2-3; the match to TRBD2 covers 11 bases. The CDR3: CSAKGASGRLTDTQYF. The CDR3 bases are TGCAGTGCTAAAGGGGCTAGCGGGAGGTTGACAGATACGCAGTATTTT.